The 10 T cell receptor beta chains listed next were all sequenced from one sample in a study of OX40 agonist ivuxolimab in advanced cancers. Only in-frame clones appear in the TCRdb table, and some are missing; sequencing was by immunoSEQ multiplex PCR. The sample has approximately 90,000 clones; 91% are singletons. The source material was CD4+ or CD8+ T cells sorted from blood, sampled in a trial of the OX40 agonist ivuxolimab. Receptor source: an adult with an advanced solid tumor such as melanoma, head and neck, liver or kidney cancer.

The gene calls are TRBV5-4 and TRBJ2-1; 7 bases match TRBD2. CDR3 length: 13 residues. Germline V lookup: CDR1 SGHNT, CDR2 YYREEE (reference sequence). The trim removed 4 bases at V and 6 bases at J, leaving 4 bases unmatched. The CDR3 DNA reads as TGTGCCAGCAGCAGTGGGAGGGTCAATGAGCAGTTCTTC. Translation gives CASSSGRVNEQFF.

The rearrangement joins TRBV5-4 to TRBJ2-7, with D perhaps TRBD1 (5 bases). CDR1 and CDR2 (germline): SGHNT, YYREEE (reference sequence). Trimming removed 0 bases from V and 6 bases from J, with 7 bases in between. The CDR3 is 12 residues long. The CDR3 region has the DNA TGTGCCAGCAGCTTGGCAGGGTCCGAGCAGTACTTC. Its protein is CASSLAGSEQYF.

The chain couples TRBV2 to TRBJ2-7, with TRBD1 matching 10 bases. With V trimmed by 5 bases and J by 6 bases, 4 bases remained unmatched. From germline, CDR1 is SNHLY and CDR2 FYNNEI. This CDR3 comprises 13 residues. The CDR3 nucleotides read TGTGCCAGCAGTCGGGACAGGGGAGGCGAGCAGTACTTC. It translates to CASSRDRGGEQYF. The full variable domain, completed using reference TRBV2 and TRBJ2-7, is EPEVTQTPSHQVTQMGQEVILRCVPISNHLYFYWYRQILGQKVEFLVSFYNNEISEKSEIFDDQFSVERPDGSNFTLKIRSTKLEDSAMYFCASSRDRGGEQYFGPGTRLTVT.

This chain joins TRBV11-1 and TRBJ1-4; D may be TRBD1 (5 bases). The CDR3 consists of 16 residues. Germline CDR1 is SGHAT and CDR2 is FQDESV (reference sequence). V shed 5 bases and J shed 0 bases, with 13 bases lying between them. CDR3 nucleotide sequence: TGTGCCAGCAGCGCCCGGGACCGCGCAACTAATGAAAAACTGTTTTTT. This encodes CASSARDRATNEKLFF.

CDR3 in amino acids: CASSPRRGGTDTQYF. CDR3 in DNA: TGTGCCAGCTCACCACGGCGGGGAGGCACAGATACGCAGTATTTT. The chain recombines TRBV18 with TRBJ2-3, with D perhaps matching TRBD2 (6 bases). Trimming stripped 1 base from V and 1 base from J, with 9 bases between. This CDR3 has 15 amino acids. Looked up from germline, CDR1 is KGHSH and CDR2 is LQKENI. The full variable domain, with the rest looked up from reference TRBV18 and TRBJ2-3, is NAGVMQNPRHLVRRRGQEARLRCSPMKGHSHVYWYRQLPEEGLKFMVYLQKENIIDESGMPKERFSAEFPKEGPSILRIQQVVRGDSAAYFCASSPRRGGTDTQYFGPGTRLTVL.

The V gene is TRBV5-1, the J gene TRBJ2-4; 13 nucleotides agree with TRBD2. CDR1 and CDR2 from the germline V gene are SGHRS and YFSETQ. The trim removed 3 bases at V and 2 bases at J, leaving 14 bases unmatched. This CDR3 comprises 20 residues. For the CDR3, the DNA is TGCGCCAGCAGCTGGCAAGCCTGGACTAGCGGGAGAGGAACCAAAAACATTCAGTACTTC. This codes for CASSWQAWTSGRGTKNIQYF. Based on the CDR3 plus reference TRBV5-1 and TRBJ2-4, the full variable domain is KAGVTQTPRYLIKTRGQQVTLSCSPISGHRSVSWYQQTPGQGLQFLFEYFSETQRNKGNFPGRFSGRQFSNSRSEMNVSTLELGDSALYLCASSWQAWTSGRGTKNIQYFGAGTRLSVL.

The V and J genes are TRBV27 and TRBJ2-3, with D unresolved. The germline CDR1 and CDR2 sequences are MNHEY and SMNVEV (reference sequence). V lost 9 bases to trimming and J lost 6 bases, with 10 bases between them. CDR3 length: 11 amino acids. CDR3 in amino acids: CASRTTDTQYF. The CDR3 coding sequence is TGTGCCAGTAGAACCACGGATACGCAGTATTTT.

The V and J genes are TRBV16 and TRBJ2-7; D gene ambiguous. The CDR3 is made up of 15 amino acids. Germline V lookup: CDR1 KGHSY, CDR2 FQNENV. Between the trimmed V and J ends, which lost 2 bases and 3 bases, there was a span of 14 bases. The CDR3 coding sequence is TGTGCCAGCAGCCAACAAAGTATCGGCCTCTACGAGCAGTACTTC. Protein sequence: CASSQQSIGLYEQYF. The variable domain in full, completed from reference TRBV16 and TRBJ2-7, reads GEEVAQTPKHLVRGEGQKAKLYCAPIKGHSYVFWYQQVLKNEFKFLISFQNENVFDETGMPKERFSAKCLPNSPCSLEIQATKLEDSAVYFCASSQQSIGLYEQYFGPGTRLTVT.

This chain uses TRBV6-6 with TRBJ2-5; D is perhaps TRBD2 (6 bases). The CDR3 spans 14 residues. Looked up from germline, CDR1 is MNHNY and CDR2 is SVGAGI (reference sequence). Trimming took off 5 bases at V and 0 bases at J, with 10 bases between the two ends. In nucleotides, the CDR3 is TGTGCCAGCAGTCCCGCGGGATACCAAGAGACCCAGTACTTC. Amino acid sequence: CASSPAGYQETQYF.

The rearrangement joins TRBV28 to TRBJ2-7; 8 bases map to TRBD1. J gave up 2 bases and V 7 bases, and 13 bases lay outside the gene matches. The CDR3 contains 16 residues. Germline CDR1 MDHEN, CDR2 SYDVKM. The CDR3: CASNPSEGQGPYEQYF. CDR3 nucleotide sequence: TGTGCCAGCAACCCCAGTGAAGGACAGGGTCCCTACGAGCAGTACTTC.